This TCR beta chain was recorded in a study of T cell clusters in autoimmune cytopenias. TRB was amplified from roughly 270 ng of peripheral blood genomic DNA per sample. This clonotype is medium-sized by frequency. TRB was amplified by touch-down multiplex PCR, primer pools A and B combined. Following a re-call of the multiplex PCR reads, TCRdb has one entry per CDR3 protein and lacks DNA. This sample carries about 15,000 distinct CDR3 sequences, with approximately 2.2% going to the ten biggest clones. CDR3 length: 11 residues. Germline loops: CDR1 GTSNPN, CDR2 SVGIG (reference sequence). Specimen: peripheral blood. The chain joins TRBV30 to TRBJ2-1. The sequence came from a human donor with an autoimmune cytopenia or autoimmune hepatitis (not recorded which). The CDR3 sequence is CALGEAGEQFF.